A selection of T cell receptor beta chains follows, all from one sample in a study of blood T cell repertoires in COVID-19. TCRdb's table, derived via immunoSEQ multiplex PCR, lists solely in-frame clones and lacks some. This table holds a few hundred thousand clones, around 87% found once. Material for sequencing was PBMCs or T cells enriched from blood (not recorded which). These receptors all stem from a woman aged 45-65 years who had recovered from COVID-19. Each CDR3 is given with its conserved first and last residue. A D gene is named only where the DNA matches it firmly. Clone size is not always given. Where it is, it says once, few, many or a class for expanded clones.

V gene: TRBV18
J gene: TRBJ1-5
D gene: TRBD1
clone size: NA
CDR3 protein: CASSPGTGGRGQPQHF
CDR3 DNA: TGTGCCAGCTCCCCCGGGACAGGGGGCAGAGGTCAGCCCCAGCATTTT

V gene: TRBV2
J gene: TRBJ1-5
D gene: TRBD1
clone size: NA
CDR3 protein: CASTPRTGLHQPQHF
CDR3 DNA: TGTGCCAGCACTCCCAGGACAGGACTACATCAGCCCCAGCATTTT

V gene: TRBV5-5
J gene: TRBJ2-5
D gene: NA
clone size: NA
CDR3 protein: CASSLTGRGETQYF
CDR3 DNA: TGTGCCAGCAGCTTAACAGGGAGGGGGGAGACCCAGTACTTC

V gene: TRBV23-1
J gene: TRBJ1-4
D gene: TRBD1
clone size: NA
CDR3 protein: CASSTGYLFF
CDR3 DNA: TGCGCCAGCTCGACAGGGTACCTGTTTTTT

V gene: TRBV29-1
J gene: TRBJ2-2
D gene: NA
clone size: once
CDR3 protein: CSVVWSDTGELFF
CDR3 DNA: TGCAGCGTTGTTTGGTCAGACACCGGGGAGCTGTTTTTT

V gene: TRBV27
J gene: TRBJ2-7
D gene: NA
clone size: NA
CDR3 protein: CASSAGLTYEQYF
CDR3 DNA: TGTGCCAGCAGTGCAGGACTAACCTACGAGCAGTACTTC

V gene: TRBV7-2
J gene: TRBJ2-3
D gene: TRBD1
clone size: NA
CDR3 protein: CASSKQGVSTDTQYF
CDR3 DNA: TGTGCCAGCAGCAAACAGGGGGTTAGCACAGATACGCAGTATTTT

V gene: TRBV5-1
J gene: TRBJ1-1
D gene: NA
clone size: NA
CDR3 protein: CASSLADTEAFF
CDR3 DNA: TGCGCCAGCAGCTTGGCAGACACTGAAGCTTTCTTT

V gene: TRBV4-3
J gene: TRBJ1-2
D gene: TRBD1
clone size: NA
CDR3 protein: CASSQEQGARYGYTF
CDR3 DNA: TGCGCCAGCAGCCAAGAACAGGGGGCGCGATATGGCTACACCTTC

V gene: TRBV7-8
J gene: TRBJ1-3
D gene: TRBD1
clone size: NA
CDR3 protein: CASSFENRGQISGNTIYF
CDR3 DNA: TGTGCCAGCAGCTTCGAGAACAGGGGGCAGATTTCTGGAAACACCATATATTTT

V gene: TRBV28
J gene: TRBJ2-5
D gene: TRBD1
clone size: NA
CDR3 protein: CASGIRGRGQETQYF
CDR3 DNA: TGTGCCAGCGGGATAAGGGGGCGCGGGCAAGAGACCCAGTACTTC

V gene: TRBV18
J gene: TRBJ2-2
D gene: TRBD2
clone size: few
CDR3 protein: CASSPGTRVNTGELFF
CDR3 DNA: TGTGCCAGCTCACCAGGGACTAGAGTGAACACCGGGGAGCTGTTTTTT

V gene: TRBV19
J gene: TRBJ2-7
D gene: TRBD2
clone size: NA
CDR3 protein: CASRNLRGGLYEQYF
CDR3 DNA: TGTGCCAGTAGAAACCTCCGCGGGGGGTTGTACGAGCAGTACTTC

V gene: TRBV5-6
J gene: TRBJ2-3
D gene: NA
clone size: NA
CDR3 protein: CASSLADTQYF
CDR3 DNA: TGTGCCAGCAGCTTGGCGGATACGCAGTATTTT

V gene: TRBV5-5
J gene: TRBJ1-4
D gene: NA
clone size: NA
CDR3 protein: CASSLGRRLNEKLFF
CDR3 DNA: TGTGCCAGCAGCCTGGGACGGAGACTTAATGAAAAACTGTTTTTT

V gene: TRBV29-1
J gene: TRBJ1-1
D gene: NA
clone size: few
CDR3 protein: CSVARGETEAFF
CDR3 DNA: TGCAGCGTTGCTCGGGGAGAGACTGAAGCTTTCTTT

V gene: TRBV10-1
J gene: TRBJ1-2
D gene: TRBD1
clone size: NA
CDR3 protein: CASSLGTALYYGYTF
CDR3 DNA: TGCGCCAGCAGCCTCGGGACAGCCCTTTACTATGGCTACACCTTC

V gene: TRBV5-1
J gene: TRBJ1-4
D gene: NA
clone size: NA
CDR3 protein: CASSSRTATNEKLFF
CDR3 DNA: TGCGCCAGCAGCTCCAGGACAGCTACTAATGAAAAACTGTTTTTT

V gene: TRBV18
J gene: TRBJ1-1
D gene: TRBD1
clone size: few
CDR3 protein: CASSQRERQGRLDTEAFF
CDR3 DNA: TGTGCCAGCTCACAGAGGGAAAGACAGGGACGATTGGACACTGAAGCTTTCTTT

V gene: TRBV4-3
J gene: TRBJ1-4
D gene: TRBD1
clone size: once
CDR3 protein: CASSQTGFSEKLFF
CDR3 DNA: TGCGCCAGCAGCCAGACAGGGTTTAGTGAAAAACTGTTTTTT

V gene: TRBV28
J gene: TRBJ1-1
D gene: NA
clone size: NA
CDR3 protein: CASSSHRRLGAFF
CDR3 DNA: TGTGCCAGCAGTTCCCATAGGAGGCTCGGGGCTTTCTTT

V gene: TRBV7-9
J gene: TRBJ2-2
D gene: NA
clone size: NA
CDR3 protein: CASSSYLDRPNTGELFF
CDR3 DNA: TGTGCCAGCAGCTCGTATTTGGACAGACCGAACACCGGGGAGCTGTTTTTT

V gene: TRBV7-2
J gene: TRBJ1-6
D gene: TRBD1
clone size: NA
CDR3 protein: CASSLGTGVYSSPLHF
CDR3 DNA: TGTGCCAGCAGCTTAGGGACAGGGGTGTATAGTTCACCCCTCCACTTT

V gene: TRBV21-1
J gene: TRBJ2-7
D gene: NA
clone size: NA
CDR3 protein: CASTLWTSGTYEQYF
CDR3 DNA: TGTGCCAGCACCCTTTGGACTAGCGGGACCTACGAGCAGTACTTC

V gene: TRBV12-3/TRBV12-4
J gene: TRBJ2-7
D gene: NA
clone size: NA
CDR3 protein: CASSSQGCEQYF
CDR3 DNA: TGTGCCAGCAGTTCGCAGGGGTGCGAGCAGTACTTC

V gene: TRBV27
J gene: TRBJ2-2
D gene: NA
clone size: few
CDR3 protein: CARAGLVSSGELFF
CDR3 DNA: TGTGCCAGAGCCGGACTGGTATCTAGCGGGGAGCTGTTTTTT

V gene: TRBV19
J gene: TRBJ1-1
D gene: NA
clone size: NA
CDR3 protein: CASSIGLGDMNTEAFF
CDR3 DNA: TGTGCCAGTAGTATAGGCCTGGGAGACATGAACACTGAAGCTTTCTTT

V gene: TRBV25-1
J gene: TRBJ2-2
D gene: TRBD1
clone size: NA
CDR3 protein: CASSEKPGQAIPGELFF
CDR3 DNA: TGTGCCAGCAGTGAAAAGCCGGGACAGGCGATCCCCGGGGAGCTGTTTTTT

V gene: TRBV28
J gene: TRBJ1-2
D gene: NA
clone size: NA
CDR3 protein: CASRGAANYGYTF
CDR3 DNA: TGTGCCAGCAGAGGGGCAGCTAACTATGGCTACACCTTC

V gene: TRBV18
J gene: TRBJ1-4
D gene: NA
clone size: few
CDR3 protein: CASSPGRVATNEKLFF
CDR3 DNA: TGTGCCAGCTCACCAGGGAGGGTTGCAACTAATGAAAAACTGTTTTTT

V gene: TRBV25-1
J gene: TRBJ1-5
D gene: TRBD1
clone size: NA
CDR3 protein: CANKGQGAPQPQHF
CDR3 DNA: TGTGCCAACAAAGGACAGGGGGCGCCTCAGCCCCAGCATTTT

V gene: TRBV7-9
J gene: TRBJ2-7
D gene: NA
clone size: NA
CDR3 protein: CASSPSKAGEAKYF
CDR3 DNA: TGTGCCAGCAGCCCCTCAAAGGCAGGGGAAGCTAAGTACTTC

V gene: TRBV29-1
J gene: TRBJ1-4
D gene: TRBD1
clone size: NA
CDR3 protein: CSVQGGNEKLFF
CDR3 DNA: TGCAGCGTGCAGGGGGGCAATGAAAAACTGTTTTTT

V gene: TRBV7-6
J gene: TRBJ2-3
D gene: NA
clone size: once
CDR3 protein: CASSLASRGTDTQYF
CDR3 DNA: TGTGCCAGCAGCTTAGCGTCCCGCGGGACAGATACGCAGTATTTT

V gene: TRBV5-1
J gene: TRBJ2-5
D gene: NA
clone size: NA
CDR3 protein: CASTQSGETQYF
CDR3 DNA: TGCGCCAGCACTCAATCGGGAGAGACCCAGTACTTC

V gene: TRBV4-2
J gene: TRBJ1-5
D gene: NA
clone size: NA
CDR3 protein: CASSQGASNQPQHF
CDR3 DNA: TGTGCCAGCAGCCAAGGGGCCAGCAATCAGCCCCAGCATTTT

V gene: TRBV30
J gene: TRBJ1-5
D gene: TRBD1
clone size: NA
CDR3 protein: CAWSTGQGGQPQHF
CDR3 DNA: TGTGCCTGGTCTACGGGACAGGGTGGTCAGCCCCAGCATTTT